One and the same sample provided the 24 T cell receptor beta chains below, sequenced in a study of T cell clonality in common variable immunodeficiency. Measured with immunoSEQ multiplex PCR; TCRdb has only the in-frame clones, and not every one. The repertoire consists of about 35,000 clones, none detected only once. Material for sequencing was peripheral blood mononuclear cells. The receptor source for this set is a person between 18 and 75 years old in good health.

In its sample, this clone was seen a few times. Read sequence stops 3 residues before the CDR3 end, and the germline J gene provides the missing end. This chain joins TRBV7-9 and TRBJ1-1, with a possible D match to TRBD1 (6 bases). The CDR3 has 11 amino acids. Germline CDR1 SEHNR, CDR2 FQNEAQ (reference sequence). CDR3 DNA (partial): TGTGCCAGCGACATTAAGGGGGTG. Translated: CASDIKGV. The CDR3 reads in full as CASDIKGVAFF.

This clone was detected ten times or more. The CDR3 end lies 3 residues beyond the end of the read and is filled in from the germline J gene. J is TRBJ1-5 and V is TRBV6-2 or TRBV6-3; 7 nucleotides match TRBD1. This CDR3 spans 16 amino acids. The junction had 12 bases not matched to a gene; V was cut back by 6 bases and J by 4 bases. CDR1 MNHEY and CDR2 SVGEGT come from the germline V gene. The part of the CDR3 DNA that was read is TGTGCCAGCAGGGCAAGGACAGGAAAAAAAAATCAGCCC. Its translation is CASRARTGKKNQP. The full CDR3 protein reads CASRARTGKKNQPQHF.

This clone was recorded at least ten times. Read data end 3 residues before the CDR3 end; the end is taken from the germline J gene. The rearrangement joins TRBV19 to TRBJ2-7; D perhaps matches TRBD1 (6 bases). Trimming pared 4 bases from V and 5 bases from J, leaving 15 bases between. The CDR3 has 14 amino acids. From germline, CDR1 is LNHDA and CDR2 SQIVND (reference sequence). Incomplete CDR3 DNA: TGTGCCAGTAGTACTACAGGTGGGGGCCACGAG. It yields the protein CASSTTGGGHE. From start to end, the CDR3 is CASSTTGGGHEQYF.

This clone was seen repeatedly, ten times or more. Read data end 3 residues before the CDR3 end; the end is taken from the germline J gene. The chain has TRBV7-3 and TRBJ2-1; 8 positions agree with TRBD2. Trimming removed 1 base from V and 2 bases from J; junction bases left unmatched: 7. The CDR3 runs 17 residues. Per the germline V gene, CDR1 is SGHTA and CDR2 is FQGTGA. Partial CDR3 DNA: TGTGCCAGCAGCTTAAGGGCATTAGCGGGAACCTACAATGAG. Translating it yields CASSLRALAGTYNE. The entire CDR3 is CASSLRALAGTYNEQFF.

This clone was observed many times. Read sequence stops 3 residues before the CDR3 end, and the germline J gene provides the missing end. The gene calls are TRBV11-2 and TRBJ2-3; 7 bases agree with TRBD1. CDR3 length equals 12 residues. The V gene's germline CDR1 is SGHAT and CDR2 FQNNGV. Here the CDR3 reads CASSIRQGTQYF. The part of the CDR3 DNA that was read is TGTGCCAGCAGCATAAGACAGGGAACG.

This clone was seen ten or more times. Coverage ceases 3 residues before the CDR3 finishes, and the germline J gene fills in the end. The chain carries TRBV6-1 and TRBJ2-2; 10 bases match TRBD2. CDR1 MNHNS and CDR2 SASEGT come from the germline V gene. V dropped 4 bases and J dropped 7; count of bases not matched to a gene: 9. The CDR3 runs 16 residues. CDR3 in amino acids: CASSALAGDLGGELFF. The part of the CDR3 DNA that was read is TGTGCCAGCAGTGCGCTAGCGGGAGACTTGGGCGGGGAG.

The sample holds many counts of this clone. The sequence runs out 3 residues before the end of the CDR3; the remainder is reconstructed from the germline J gene. The V call is TRBV5-1, the J call TRBJ2-7; the match to TRBD1 covers 9 bases. From germline, CDR1 is SGHRS and CDR2 YFSETQ. CDR3 size: 14 residues. The V and J ends lost 7 bases and 0 bases, in that order; junction bases with no gene match: 5. The sequenced CDR3 bases are TGCGCCAGCCGAGGGGGACAGGGCTCCTACGAG. It encodes CASRGGQGSYE. The complete CDR3 reads CASRGGQGSYEQYF. Full variable domain (rest looked up from reference TRBV5-1 and TRBJ2-7): KAGVTQTPRYLIKTRGQQVTLSCSPISGHRSVSWYQQTPGQGLQFLFEYFSETQRNKGNFPGRFSGRQFSNSRSEMNVSTLELGDSALYLCASRGGQGSYEQYFGPGTRLTVT.

This clone was counted many times. The DNA ends 3 residues before the CDR3 does, and the rest of the CDR3 is filled in from the germline J gene. This chain joins TRBV20-1 and TRBJ2-3; 9 positions match TRBD2. The CDR3 covers 18 residues. Germline CDR1 and CDR2: DFQATT and SNEGSKA (reference sequence). CDR3 residues: CSARVLLESGRSQETQYF. The CDR3 bases that were read are TGCAGTGCTAGAGTGCTTTTGGAAAGCGGGAGGTCCCAAGAGACG.

This clone was recorded many times. Read sequence stops 3 residues before the CDR3 end, and the germline J gene provides the missing end. This chain connects TRBV15 to TRBJ2-3; 7 nucleotides line up with TRBD2. The CDR3 spans 16 residues. The germline gives CDR1 LNHNV, CDR2 YYDKDF (reference sequence). V shed 4 bases, J shed 2 bases, and the junction held 9 bases outside the gene matches. CDR3 loop: CATSITSSGPTDTQYF. CDR3 bases read: TGTGCCACCAGCATTACATCTAGCGGTCCCACAGATACG.

This clone was observed many times. The read ends 3 residues before the CDR3 terminus; that terminus is restored from the germline J gene. The chain recombines TRBV10-3 with TRBJ2-1, with D tentatively TRBD2 (5 bases). The CDR3 covers 14 residues. V dropped 6 bases and J dropped 5 bases, with 14 bases sitting between them. From germline, CDR1 is ENHRY and CDR2 SYGVKD. This chain's CDR3 is CAIRKTLANNEQFF. The DNA read from the CDR3 is TGTGCCATCAGAAAAACTTTAGCGAACAATGAG.

At least ten counts were recorded for this clone. The read terminates 3 residues before the CDR3 end, so the remaining end is supplied by the germline J gene. J is TRBJ1-5 and V is TRBV19; D is uncertain. Germline assignment: CDR1 LNHDA and CDR2 SQIVND (reference sequence). The CDR3 runs 13 residues. CDR3 DNA, as far as it was read: TGTGCCAGTAGCTTATCTGGGAGCGGACCC. It yields the protein CASSLSGSGP. The full CDR3 protein reads CASSLSGSGPQHF.

This clone was recorded at least ten times. Read coverage stops 3 residues before the CDR3 terminus; the germline J gene supplies the remainder. J is TRBJ1-5 and V is TRBV18; 7 bases are a match to TRBD1. The CDR3 has 16 residues. J lost 2 bases, V lost 6 bases, and 10 bases had no gene match. CDR1 KGHSH and CDR2 LQKENI come from the germline V gene. Incomplete CDR3 DNA: TGTGCCAGCTCTAGCCAGGGGGGTTTGGGCAATCAGCCC. This codes for CASSSQGGLGNQP. The whole CDR3 reads CASSSQGGLGNQPQHF.

This clone was seen ten or more times. The read terminates 3 residues ahead of where the CDR3 ends, so the germline J gene completes it. The rearrangement uses TRBV5-1 and TRBJ2-5; a possible D gene is TRBD2 (5 bases). Germline V gives CDR1 SGHRS, CDR2 YFSETQ. V lost 1 base and J 4 bases, leaving 14 bases between the germline ends. CDR3 length equals 15 residues. The sequenced CDR3 bases are TGCGCCAGCAGCTTGCTATTGAGCGGTGGAGAGACC. It translates to CASSLLLSGGET. The entire CDR3 is CASSLLLSGGETQYF.

This clone was recorded at least ten times. The sequenced fragment ends 3 residues before the CDR3 boundary, so the rest is inferred from the germline J gene. The chain links TRBV19 to TRBJ1-5; D uncertain. Germline-derived CDR1 and CDR2 are LNHDA and SQIVND (reference sequence). The V and J ends lost 0 bases and 3 bases respectively, with 9 bases between them. This CDR3 region has 15 residues. CDR3 DNA (partial): TGTGCCAGTAGTATAGATCCAACAGCCAATCAGCCC. Protein product: CASSIDPTANQP. The full-length CDR3 reads as CASSIDPTANQPQHF.

This clone was detected only a few times. A read error may produce the germline difference seen at one junction end. The read terminates 3 residues before the CDR3 end, so the remaining end is supplied by the germline J gene. This chain links TRBV11-3 with TRBJ2-5; 8 bases are shared with TRBD2. CDR1 and CDR2 from the germline V gene are SGHNT and YENEEA. The CDR3 has 14 residues. The sequenced CDR3 bases are TGTGCCAGCAGCTCAGCGGGAGCTAAAGATACC. Residues: CASSSAGAKDT. The CDR3 as a whole reads CASSSAGAKDTQYF.

This clone was observed a handful of times. The missing CDR3 end, 3 residues past where the read stops, is filled in from the germline J gene. This chain connects TRBV11-2 to TRBJ1-6; D not certain. V was cut by 3 bases and J by 9 bases, with 9 bases left in between. Germline CDR1 and CDR2: SGHAT and FQNNGV. The CDR3 is made up of 13 amino acids. The sequenced CDR3 bases are TGTGCCAGCAGCTTGCCTACCCTTTCACCC. Translating it yields CASSLPTLSP. The whole CDR3 sequence reads CASSLPTLSPLHF. The full variable domain, its missing parts supplied by reference TRBV11-2 and TRBJ1-6, is EAGVAQSPRYKIIEKRQSVAFWCNPISGHATLYWYQQILGQGPKLLIQFQNNGVVDDSQLPKDRFSAERLKGVDSTLKIQPAKLEDSAVYLCASSLPTLSPLHFGNGTRLTVT.

This clone turned up a few times. The junction does not match germline at one end; this may be a read error. The DNA ends 3 residues before the CDR3 does, and the rest of the CDR3 is filled in from the germline J gene. The V and J genes are TRBV5-6 and TRBJ1-1; TRBD1 might be the D (6 bases). From germline, CDR1 is SGHDT and CDR2 YYEEEE. CDR3 length: 14 amino acids. CDR3: CANSFQGMNTEAFF. CDR3 bases read: TGTGCCAACAGCTTTCAGGGGATGAACACTGAA.

The table lists this clone with a few counts. The read comes to an end 3 residues before the CDR3 does, leaving the germline J gene to fill in the end. The chain joins TRBV18 to TRBJ1-2; the match to TRBD1 covers 9 bases. The CDR3 totals 16 residues. CDR1 and CDR2 from the germline V gene are KGHSH and LQKENI. CDR3 DNA, as far as it was read: TGTGCCAGCTCACAAGAGCCGGGACAGGGTCTAAATGAC. Amino acid sequence: CASSQEPGQGLND. The full CDR3 is CASSQEPGQGLNDYTF.

This clone was seen repeatedly, ten times or more. Sequencing ends 3 residues short of the CDR3 end; the germline J gene provides the rest. The chain combines TRBV7-6 with TRBJ2-2, with no clear D. V lost 6 bases, J lost 4 bases, and 15 bases lay in between. The CDR3 totals 15 residues. CDR1 is SGHVS and CDR2 is FNYEAQ in the germline V gene. The CDR3 here is CASRSTVSSTGELFF. The part of the CDR3 DNA that was read is TGTGCCAGCAGGTCTACTGTCTCGAGCACCGGGGAG. The entire variable domain, with the rest obtained from reference TRBV7-6 and TRBJ2-2, is as follows: GAGVSQSPRYKVTKRGQDVALRCDPISGHVSLYWYRQALGQGPEFLTYFNYEAQQDKSGLPNDRFSAERPEGSISTLTIQRTEQRDSAMYRCASRSTVSSTGELFFGEGSRLTVL.

This clone was detected ten times or more. The read comes to an end 3 residues before the CDR3 does, leaving the germline J gene to fill in the end. The chain links TRBV20-1 to TRBJ1-3; D gene unclear. Germline-derived CDR1 and CDR2 are DFQATT and SNEGSKA (reference sequence). The CDR3 consists of 12 residues. V was pared by 6 bases and J by 4 bases, with 10 bases between. The CDR3 region is CSATRLGNTIYF. The part of the CDR3 DNA that was read is TGCAGTGCCACGAGGTTGGGAAACACC.

This clone was recorded at least ten times. The read stops 3 residues short of the end of the CDR3; the missing end is completed from the germline J gene. The chain links TRBV20-1 to TRBJ2-5; TRBD2 might be the D (5 bases). CDR3 length: 12 amino acids. Germline CDR1 reads DFQATT; CDR2 reads SNEGSKA (reference sequence). Trimming removed 1 base at V and 7 bases at J, with 10 bases between. This CDR3 reads CSARVAAATQYF. The CDR3 bases that were read are TGCAGTGCTAGAGTAGCAGCGGCGACC.

This clone was found many times. Coverage ceases 3 residues before the CDR3 finishes, and the germline J gene fills in the end. The chain joins TRBV5-1 to TRBJ2-7, with TRBD2 as a possible D gene (5 bases). This CDR3 is built from 16 residues. Germline lookup yields CDR1 SGHRS and CDR2 YFSETQ. Trimming took off 0 bases at V and 0 bases at J, with 13 bases between the two ends. The DNA read from the CDR3 is TGCGCCAGCAGCTTGGTAGCGAGCAAAACCTCCTACGAG. Protein: CASSLVASKTSYE. In full, the CDR3 reads CASSLVASKTSYEQYF.

This clone appeared many times. Read data end 3 residues before the CDR3 end; the end is taken from the germline J gene. J is TRBJ2-3 and V is TRBV7-6; TRBD2 matches 8 bases. The ends lost 4 bases at V and 1 base at J; junction bases unmatched: 7. The CDR3 covers 16 residues. Germline CDR1 SGHVS, CDR2 FNYEAQ. Partial CDR3 DNA: TGTGCCAGCAGCTCCCGGACTAGCACAGGCACAGATACG. Its protein is CASSSRTSTGTDT. The full CDR3 protein reads CASSSRTSTGTDTQYF.

This clone appeared many times. The CDR3 is cut off 3 residues early in the read; its end comes from the germline J gene. This chain joins TRBV19 and TRBJ1-5; 9 positions agree with TRBD1. The CDR3 runs 14 residues. Germline V gene data show CDR1 as LNHDA and CDR2 as SQIVND (reference sequence). V was pared by 10 bases and J by 2 bases, with 6 bases of the junction left unmatched. CDR3 sequence: CATDRTGGNQPQHF. The part of the CDR3 DNA that was read is TGTGCCACCGACAGGACAGGGGGCAATCAGCCC.